These 20 T cell receptor beta chains share one sample of origin, sequenced in a study of shared clonotypes between healthy human individuals. Data came from immunoSEQ multiplex PCR; TCRdb stores just in-frame clones and leaves some out. The table lists about 580,000 clones, roughly 98% of them singletons. The naive CD8 population came from CD45RO-negative cells selected for CCR7, without terminally differentiated effector memory CD45RA+ cells. Sequenced material: naive CD8+ T cells sorted from blood. These receptors originate from a man under 40 in good health.

V usage is TRBV7-7 and J usage is TRBJ2-7; maybe TRBD1 (6 bases). Deletions cut 5 bases from V and 7 bases from J, with 15 bases between. The CDR3 contains 13 residues. Germline V CDR1 and CDR2: SSHAT, FNYEAQ (reference sequence). CDR3 DNA: TGTGCCAGCAGCCCTCGACAGGTGGGGGAGCAGTACTTC. It translates to CASSPRQVGEQYF.

The chain combines TRBV10-2 with TRBJ2-3; D uncertain. This CDR3 is built from 15 residues. V lost 4 bases to trimming and J lost 0 bases, with 11 bases between them. Germline CDR1 is WSHSY and CDR2 is SAAADI. CDR3 sequence: CASSGPATSTDTQYF. In DNA form, the CDR3 reads TGCGCCAGCAGTGGACCAGCGACTAGCACAGATACGCAGTATTTT.

The chain joins TRBV7-2 to TRBJ2-3; 7 nucleotides agree with TRBD2. Germline assignment: CDR1 SGHTA and CDR2 FQGNSA. The length of the CDR3 is 15 residues. After removal of 1 base from V and 3 bases from J, the junction contained 4 bases not matched to a gene. The CDR3 region has the DNA TGTGCCAGCAGCTTAGGCGGGAGTTTAACAGATACGCAGTATTTT. Protein sequence: CASSLGGSLTDTQYF.

This clone was detected once. The genes are TRBV27 and TRBJ2-7; TRBD1 matches 9 bases. Germline V lookup: CDR1 MNHEY, CDR2 SMNVEV (reference sequence). CDR3 length: 13 amino acids. V lost 6 bases, J lost 5 bases, and 5 bases stayed unmatched. CDR3: CASSYRGRNEQYF. CDR3 sequence (DNA): TGTGCCAGCAGCTACAGGGGGCGGAACGAGCAGTACTTC.

The chain has TRBV29-1 and TRBJ2-3; 9 bases are shared with TRBD2. The germline V gene has CDR1 SQVTM and CDR2 ANQGSEA. J gave up 0 bases and V 6 bases, and 19 bases lay outside the gene matches. CDR3 size: 19 residues. In DNA, the CDR3 is TGCAGCGTCCACCCAAGGATTAGCGGGAGAACCTCTAGCACAGATACGCAGTATTTT. As protein: CSVHPRISGRTSSTDTQYF.

The rearrangement links TRBV9 to TRBJ2-5, with D perhaps TRBD1 (6 bases). V dropped 1 base and J dropped 5 bases, with 12 bases sitting between them. The germline V gene has CDR1 SGDLS and CDR2 YYNGEE. The CDR3 consists of 14 residues. The CDR3 spells CASSVRGSGETQYF. The CDR3 DNA reads as TGTGCCAGCAGCGTAAGGGGGAGCGGTGAGACCCAGTACTTC.

This chain joins TRBV13 and TRBJ2-3; weak D call: TRBD2 (6 bases). The CDR3 has 13 amino acids. V was pared by 1 base and J by 6 bases, with 8 bases between. CDR1 is PRHDT, CDR2 FYEKMQ, per germline (reference sequence). DNA of the CDR3: TGTGCCAGCAGCTTAGAAGGAGGGGATACGCAGTATTTT. Protein product: CASSLEGGDTQYF.

The CDR3 here is CASKVQGNTEAFF. The CDR3 DNA reads TGTGCCAGTAAGGTCCAAGGCAACACTGAAGCTTTCTTT. V and J are TRBV19 and TRBJ1-1; D is unresolved. Between the trimmed V and J ends, which lost 7 bases and 2 bases, there was a span of 11 bases. Germline CDR1 is LNHDA and CDR2 is SQIVND (reference sequence). This CDR3 has 13 residues.

This clone was counted a single time. This chain links TRBV5-4 with TRBJ2-7; 7 positions match TRBD1. The CDR3 contains 14 residues. After removal of 4 bases from V and 4 bases from J, the junction contained 8 bases not matched to a gene. Germline V gene lookup returns CDR1 SGHNT and CDR2 YYREEE (reference sequence). The CDR3 here is CASSVGTEIYEQYF. The CDR3 DNA follows: TGTGCCAGCAGCGTGGGGACAGAGATTTACGAGCAGTACTTC.

The chain joins TRBV5-6 to TRBJ1-1; 8 nucleotides line up with TRBD1. Germline assignment: CDR1 SGHDT and CDR2 YYEEEE. V was clipped by 4 bases and J by 4 bases; unmatched bases: 3. The length of the CDR3 is 13 residues. The CDR3 nucleotides read TGTGCCAGCAGCGGCAGGGGGCCCACTGAAGCTTTCTTT. Translating gives CASSGRGPTEAFF.

The V gene is TRBV30, the J gene TRBJ2-5; D is undetermined. This CDR3 is built from 11 residues. Trimming took off 0 bases at V and 5 bases at J, with 4 bases between the two ends. CDR1 and CDR2 from the germline V gene are GTSNPN and SVGIG (reference sequence). The CDR3 is CAWSVAETQYF. CDR3 sequence (DNA): TGTGCCTGGAGTGTAGCCGAGACCCAGTACTTC.

Only one count was recorded for this clone. The same CDR3 also results from other DNA sequences found in this sample. The rearrangement joins TRBV27 to TRBJ1-1, with D uncertain. This CDR3 spans 13 amino acids. The V gene's germline CDR1 is MNHEY and CDR2 SMNVEV (reference sequence). V dropped 3 bases and J dropped 2 bases, with 7 bases sitting between them. In DNA, the CDR3 is TGTGCCAGCAGTTTGGCGGGTAACACTGAAGCTTTCTTT. This codes for CASSLAGNTEAFF.

The chain combines TRBV5-1 with TRBJ2-7; D call uncertain. CDR3 length: 11 residues. Trimming removed 0 bases from V and 5 bases from J, with 3 bases in between. The germline V gene encodes CDR1 SGHRS and CDR2 YFSETQ. CDR3 nucleotides: TGCGCCAGCAGCTTGGAGGACGAGCAGTACTTC. It is translated as CASSLEDEQYF.

This clone was detected only once. The chain carries TRBV15 and TRBJ2-1; the D is unclear. Germline V gene data show CDR1 as LNHNV and CDR2 as YYDKDF (reference sequence). This CDR3 is built from 14 residues. V dropped 3 bases and J dropped 3 bases, with 9 bases sitting between them. CDR3 sequence (DNA): TGTGCCACCAGCAGGGAAAACCGCTACAATGAGCAGTTCTTC. As protein: CATSRENRYNEQFF.

The chain carries TRBV7-8 and TRBJ2-1; no definite D call. The CDR3 runs 17 residues. Between the trimmed V and J ends, which lost 3 bases and 0 bases, there was a span of 15 bases. CDR1 and CDR2 from the germline V gene are SGHVS and FQNEAQ. DNA for the CDR3: TGTGCCAGCAGCTTCGGCGACGGTAGTCGCTCCTACAATGAGCAGTTCTTC. Protein product: CASSFGDGSRSYNEQFF.

CDR3 in DNA: TGTGCCAGCAGCGTAGAGGGGACAGGGGGAAACACCATATATTTT. Its protein is CASSVEGTGGNTIYF. The gene calls are TRBV9 and TRBJ1-3; 9 bases align to TRBD1. Germline V gene lookup returns CDR1 SGDLS and CDR2 YYNGEE. This CDR3 has 15 residues. V lost 0 bases and J lost 4; bases outside the gene matches: 2.

This sequence joins TRBV5-1 and TRBJ2-1; maybe TRBD2 (6 bases). Germline values: CDR1 SGHRS, CDR2 YFSETQ. CDR3 length: 15 amino acids. V gave up 4 bases and J gave up 2 bases, with 13 bases separating them. CDR3 DNA sequence: TGCGCCAGCAGCGACGGAGGGCTGACCTACAATGAGCAGTTCTTC. Its protein is CASSDGGLTYNEQFF.

V and J are TRBV2 and TRBJ1-2, with no clear D. The V gene's germline CDR1 is SNHLY and CDR2 FYNNEI. The CDR3 runs 13 residues. V was clipped by 6 bases and J by 0 bases, with 8 bases between them. The CDR3 DNA sequence: TGTGCCAGCAGGTATTTAGCTAACTATGGCTACACCTTC. Residues: CASRYLANYGYTF.

The rearrangement links TRBV5-6 to TRBJ2-2; D may be TRBD2 (6 bases). V was clipped by 4 bases and J by 6 bases, with 10 bases between them. The CDR3 contains 13 residues. Germline V lookup: CDR1 SGHDT, CDR2 YYEEEE. CDR3 loop: CASSPTGAGELFF. In DNA, the CDR3 is TGTGCCAGCAGCCCGACGGGGGCCGGGGAGCTGTTTTTT.

This clone appeared once. The chain has TRBV5-1 and TRBJ2-1; 7 nucleotides agree with TRBD2. V was clipped by 2 bases and J by 8 bases; unmatched bases: 13. The germline gives CDR1 SGHRS, CDR2 YFSETQ. CDR3 length: 16 residues. The chain's CDR3 is CASSLPAGLTGDEQFF. The CDR3 region has the DNA TGCGCCAGCAGCTTACCAGCGGGACTGACGGGAGATGAGCAGTTCTTC.